The sequence of this T cell receptor beta chain was determined in a study of a mutant IDH1 vaccine in newly diagnosed glioma. Across the study: Antecedent treatment encompassed radiotherapy, temozolomide, or their combination; the majority received both.

This clone appeared a single time. No antigen is known for it. Sequenced by immunoSEQ multiplex PCR; TCRdb stores in-frame clones only, minus some. In the table there are tens of thousands of clones, 89% of which are singletons. The CDR3 runs 14 residues. Germline lookup yields CDR1 SGHVS and CDR2 FNYEAQ. V shed 5 bases and J shed 0 bases, with 11 bases lying between them. The time point: week 47, end of study. What each vaccine dose contained was 300 ug of mutant IDH1 20-mer peptide, accompanied by topical imiquimod. Astrocytomas that were new, WHO grade 3 or 4, IDH1-mutant and ATRX-lost were present in the donors.

The rearrangement joins TRBV7-6 to TRBJ2-7, with D possibly being TRBD1 (6 bases). The sequence came from a woman in her forties or fifties with glioma. The sample in question was PBMCs, obtained from a glioma patient whose treatment included an IDH1 peptide vaccine. The CDR3 here is CASSTDRFSYEQYF. CDR3 nucleotide sequence: TGTGCCAGCAGCACAGACAGGTTCTCCTACGAGCAGTACTTC.